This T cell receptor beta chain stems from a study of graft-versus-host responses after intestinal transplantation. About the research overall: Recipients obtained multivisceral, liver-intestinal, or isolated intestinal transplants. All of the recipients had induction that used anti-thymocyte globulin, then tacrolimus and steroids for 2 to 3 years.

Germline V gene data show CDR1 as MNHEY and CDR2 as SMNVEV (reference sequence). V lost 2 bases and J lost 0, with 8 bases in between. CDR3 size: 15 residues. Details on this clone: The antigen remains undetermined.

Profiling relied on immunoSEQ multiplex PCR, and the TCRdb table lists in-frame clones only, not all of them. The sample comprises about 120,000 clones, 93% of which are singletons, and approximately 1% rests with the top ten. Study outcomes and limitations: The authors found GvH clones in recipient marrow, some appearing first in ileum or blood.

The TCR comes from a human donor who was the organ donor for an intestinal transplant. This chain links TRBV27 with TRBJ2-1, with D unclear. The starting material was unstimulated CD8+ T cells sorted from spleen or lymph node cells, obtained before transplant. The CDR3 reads CASSLESSSYNEQFF. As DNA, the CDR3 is TGTGCCAGCAGTTTAGAGTCTAGCTCCTACAATGAGCAGTTCTTC.